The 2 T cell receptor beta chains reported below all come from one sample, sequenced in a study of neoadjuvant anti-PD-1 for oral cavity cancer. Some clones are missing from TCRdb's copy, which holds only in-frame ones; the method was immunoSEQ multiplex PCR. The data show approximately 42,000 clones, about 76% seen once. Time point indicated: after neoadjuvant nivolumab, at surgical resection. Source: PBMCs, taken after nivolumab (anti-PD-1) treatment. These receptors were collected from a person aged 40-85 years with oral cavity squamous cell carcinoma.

The CDR3 region is CASSHSQESEAFF. CDR3 in DNA: TGTGCCAGCAGTCACTCTCAGGAGTCTGAAGCTTTCTTT. J is TRBJ1-1 and V is TRBV27; D uncertain. This CDR3 region has 13 residues. V lost 5 bases to trimming and J lost 6 bases, with 13 bases between them. Germline V gene data show CDR1 as MNHEY and CDR2 as SMNVEV (reference sequence).

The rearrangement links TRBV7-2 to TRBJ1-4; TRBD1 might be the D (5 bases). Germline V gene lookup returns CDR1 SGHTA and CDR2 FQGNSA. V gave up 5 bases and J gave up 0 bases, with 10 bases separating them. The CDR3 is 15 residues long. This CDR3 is CASSPTATTNEKLFF. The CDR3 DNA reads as TGTGCCAGCAGCCCGACAGCTACAACTAATGAAAAACTGTTTTTT. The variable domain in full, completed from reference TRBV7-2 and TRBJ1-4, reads GAGVSQSPSNKVTEKGKDVELRCDPISGHTALYWYRQSLGQGLEFLIYFQGNSAPDKSGLPSDRFSAERTGGSVSTLTIQRTQQEDSAVYLCASSPTATTNEKLFFGSGTQLSVL.